This TCR beta chain was profiled in a study of metastatic and nonmetastatic thyroid tumors. Study context: Repertoire comparison spanned blood and tumor or nodule tissue of malignant and benign thyroid patients.

TCRdb called clones again from the PCR reads with MiXCR. The sample records roughly 40,000 clones, around 10% being singletons. Patients had received no treatment of any kind before thyroid surgery. This clone showed up just a few times. Compared with germline, one end of the junction differs, possibly owing to a read error. Other DNA sequences within the sample encode an identical CDR3. This CDR3 is 17 amino acids long. CDR1 is MNHEY and CDR2 is SVGEGT in the germline V gene. The sequencing sample was made of blood. This TCR came from a male donor with papillary thyroid cancer or a benign thyroid nodule (not recorded which). Some clones in this sample may be carry-over from other donors' samples. The V gene is TRBV6-2 or TRBV6-3, the J gene TRBJ2-7; 7 bases are shared with TRBD2. CDR3 in amino acids: CASSYTRRTRGAYEQYF. CDR3 nucleotides: TGTGCAAGCAGTTACACACGACGGACTCGGGGGGCCTACGAGCAGTACTTC.